What follows is one T cell receptor (beta chain) and its context. Only one count was recorded for this clonotype. What antigen it recognizes has not been identified. No base quality values were provided; no much bigger clone lies one nucleotide off. One read alone lends weak support. The sample belongs to a study of CD8 T cells in Susac syndrome (dated 2019 in TCRdb). Notes on the research overall: The study used repertoire sequencing to test whether antigen drove CD8+ T cell activation and differentiation in Susac syndrome. The investigation overall reported the following: The number of individuals in the TCR sequencing and HLA analysis was acknowledged as relatively small.

Peripheral blood CD8+ and CD4+ T cells from healthy donors, Susac syndrome patients and multiple sclerosis patients were profiled using high-throughput TCR beta sequencing. Healthy donors were age- and sex-matched controls. CD8+ TEMRA cells were enriched by FACS, while bulk CD8+ and CD4+ T cells were purified by magnetic negative isolation. Blood was collected in EDTA tubes and processed within 24 hours, with PBMCs isolated through density gradient centrifugation. PBMCs destined for TCR sequencing were cryopreserved in liquid nitrogen and later thawed in a 37 °C water bath. The sorted or isolated CD4+, CD8+ and CD8+ TEMRA cells reached a purity of at least 90%. Clipping removes 5 bases from V and 0 bases from J, with 8 as the unmatched junction base count. CDR1 and CDR2 are drawn from the germline V gene: SNHLY, FYNNEI. There are 16 amino acids in the CDR3, from cysteine to phenylalanine inclusive. Only CDR3 DNA is held: 48 bases, read in frame from base 1.

RNA was extracted using the RNeasy kit, and about 0.5 to 1 microgram was reverse transcribed with random hexamers. The immunoSEQ multiplex PCR assay, which covers 54 Vbeta and 13 Jbeta segments, was used to amplify TCR beta CDR3 regions. Bias from PCR amplification was corrected by using a synthetic template baseline for primer optimization and for computational correction. The study's processing was this. Reads were annotated to V, D and J genes according to IMGT and were analyzed with immunoSEQ Analyzer, with only productive sequences retained. Clonality was computed as one minus Shannon entropy normalized by log2 of the number of productive unique sequences. For each patient and control, public and private clones were evaluated among the 100 most prevalent clones. A clone was defined as Susac-specific if it was absent from the healthy and MS cohorts, from over 1,000 published viral clones and from other ImmuneACCESS disease sequences. The raw public reads went through TCRdb reprocessing: fastp at Q25, MiXCR clone calling, in-frame beta chains kept. All rows with the same CDR3 protein become a single entry with the most common DNA and genes. These V and J calls originate from TCRdb's pipeline instead of the authors' own analysis. The sample table shows about 150,000 distinct CDR3 sequences, and roughly 95% are seen once. 0.075% to 0.09% of the sample belongs to the ten largest clones.

The clonotype comes from a human donor in good health. The chain is assembled from TRBV2 and TRBJ2-7; 9 nucleotides in the junction match TRBD1. The sequenced sample consisted of CD4+ T cells from PBMCs. The CDR3 has the sequence CASSMRGQGSSYEQYF. DNA sequence: TGTGCCAGCAGTATGCGGGGACAGGGCTCCTCCTACGAGCAGTACTTC.